This T cell receptor beta chain was retrieved from a study of beta chain features in type 1 diabetes. In this sample, this clone turned up a few times. The V gene's germline CDR1 is LNHDA and CDR2 SQIVND (reference sequence). Losses at the gene ends were 7 bases for V and 6 bases for J; bases not matched to a gene: 8. The CDR3 totals 14 residues. Of the isolated RNA, all was reverse transcribed, and so the sequenced material was expressed TCRB transcripts. The method was immunoSEQ multiplex PCR; TCRdb's version includes in-frame clones alone and lacks a portion of them. The data contain around 190,000 clones, roughly an eighth of them singletons.

Input material: central memory CD4+ T cells from blood. This chain connects TRBV19 to TRBJ1-4, with TRBD1 matching 7 bases. The sequence was collected from a woman between 18 and 30 years old in good health. The CDR3 loop reads CASNAGTVDEKLFF. In DNA form, the CDR3 reads TGTGCCAGTAATGCCGGGACAGTGGATGAAAAACTGTTTTTT.